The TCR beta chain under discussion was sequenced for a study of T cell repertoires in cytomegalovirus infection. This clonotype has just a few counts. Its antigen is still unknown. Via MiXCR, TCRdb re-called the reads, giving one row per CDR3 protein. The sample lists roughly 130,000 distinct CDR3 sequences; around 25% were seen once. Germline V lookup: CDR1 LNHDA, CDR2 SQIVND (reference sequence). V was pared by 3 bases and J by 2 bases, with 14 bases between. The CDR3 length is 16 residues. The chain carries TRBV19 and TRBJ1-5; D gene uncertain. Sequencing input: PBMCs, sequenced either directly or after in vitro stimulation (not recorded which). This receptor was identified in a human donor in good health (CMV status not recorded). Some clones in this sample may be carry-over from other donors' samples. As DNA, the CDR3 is TGTGCCAGTAGTATGAAGGAGGGTATTGGCAATCAGCCCCAGCATTTT. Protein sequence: CASSMKEGIGNQPQHF. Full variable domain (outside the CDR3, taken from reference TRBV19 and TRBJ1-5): DGGITQSPKYLFRKEGQNVTLSCEQNLNHDAMYWYRQDPGQGLRLIYYSQIVNDFQKGDIAEGYSVSREKKESFPLTVTSAQKNPTAFYLCASSMKEGIGNQPQHFGDGTRLSIL.